The rows below give T cell receptor beta chains drawn from one sample of a study of blood T cell repertoires in COVID-19. TCRdb keeps only in-frame clones here, not all; method: immunoSEQ multiplex PCR. The sample consists of a few hundred thousand clones, nearly 90% of them appearing once. The specimen sequenced was PBMCs or T cells enriched from blood (not recorded which). The receptors were sampled from a woman between 50 and 59 years old who had been exposed to COVID-19. The CDR3 runs from the conserved cysteine through the conserved F or W. The D gene is left open where the match is weak. The size of a clone is reported for some rows only, either as once, few or many, or as a class for expanded clones.

v_gene	d_gene	j_gene	abundance	CDR3nt	CDR3aa
TRBV7-8	NA	TRBJ2-2	NA	TGTGCCAGCAGCTTAATGGGGCTTGCTACGAACACCGGGGAGCTGTTTTTT	CASSLMGLATNTGELFF
TRBV7-9	TRBD2	TRBJ2-5	NA	TGTGCCAGCAGCTTTGCGGGACTAGCGGGGATCCGGCCCAAAGAGACCCAGTACTTC	CASSFAGLAGIRPKETQYF
TRBV6-5	NA	TRBJ1-2	NA	TGTGCCAGCAGTCAGATTCATCAGGTTTATGGCTACACCTTC	CASSQIHQVYGYTF
TRBV14	NA	TRBJ2-3	NA	TGTGCCAGCAGCCAAGGTGCTAGAAGCACAGATACGCAGTATTTT	CASSQGARSTDTQYF
TRBV14	NA	TRBJ1-6	NA	TGTGCCAGCAGCCCGGGAGGCTCCTATAATTCACCCCTCCACTTT	CASSPGGSYNSPLHF
TRBV7-7	TRBD1	TRBJ2-7	few	TGTGCTAGCAGCTTCGGACAGGGAGGCGAGCAGTACTTC	CASSFGQGGEQYF
TRBV2	TRBD2	TRBJ2-1	NA	TGTGCCAGGGGTATAAGGGAGCGGGAGGGCAATGAGCAGTTCTTC	CARGIREREGNEQFF
TRBV5-6	NA	TRBJ2-3	NA	TGTGCCAGCAGCTTGCGGGGTCTAGGCACAGATACGCAGTATTTT	CASSLRGLGTDTQYF
TRBV18	TRBD2	TRBJ2-7	NA	TGTGCCAGCTCAGCGACTAGCGGGGCGTACGAGCAGTACTTC	CASSATSGAYEQYF
TRBV6-5	TRBD2	TRBJ2-7	NA	TGTGCCAGCAGCCGACTAGCGGGGGGGCGCGAGCAGTACTTC	CASSRLAGGREQYF
TRBV11-2	TRBD2	TRBJ2-1	NA	TGTGCCAGCAGCTTAGGACTAGCTGGTAATGAGCAGTTCTTC	CASSLGLAGNEQFF
TRBV28	TRBD1	TRBJ2-7	NA	TGTGCCAGCAGTTTAGGGTGGTTGGGACAGGCCTACGAGCAGTACTTC	CASSLGWLGQAYEQYF
TRBV19	NA	TRBJ2-1	NA	TGTGCCAGTACCAGGGGCAGGGCCTCCTACAATGAGCAGTTCTTC	CASTRGRASYNEQFF
TRBV2	TRBD1	TRBJ1-6	few	TGTGCCAGCAGGGAAAGCCCGGGACAGCAAAATTCACCCCTCCACTTT	CASRESPGQQNSPLHF
TRBV28	NA	TRBJ1-5	NA	TGTGCCAGCAGTCCCCTGGAGGGGAATCAGCCCCAGCATTTT	CASSPLEGNQPQHF
TRBV5-1	NA	TRBJ1-1	NA	TGCGCCAGCAGCTTTCATACAGGGACTGAAGCTTTCTTT	CASSFHTGTEAFF
TRBV25-1	NA	TRBJ1-4	NA	TGTGCCAGCAGTGAATCGGGCGGGACGCCTAATGAAAAACTGTTTTTT	CASSESGGTPNEKLFF
TRBV5-1	NA	TRBJ2-7	NA	TGCGCCAGCAGCACAGAAGGACACCTCTACGAGCAGTACTTC	CASSTEGHLYEQYF
TRBV4-1	NA	TRBJ2-2	NA	TGCGCCAGCAGCCAAGCTCGGGGGGCCGTGATAGCCGGGGAGCTGTTTTTT	CASSQARGAVIAGELFF
TRBV18	NA	TRBJ1-4	NA	TGTGCCAGCTCACTATGGGACGGACAGAATGAAAAACTGTTTTTT	CASSLWDGQNEKLFF
TRBV28	NA	TRBJ1-2	NA	TGTGCCAGCAGTTCGGGTACACCTAACTATGGCTACACCTTC	CASSSGTPNYGYTF
TRBV15	TRBD1	TRBJ1-4	NA	TGTGCCACCAGCAGAGATTGGCAGGGGGCTTCGGCTAATGAAAAACTGTTTTTT	CATSRDWQGASANEKLFF
TRBV27	NA	TRBJ1-2	few	TGTGCCAGCAGTTTAGCAGGGGAGAACTATGGCTACACCTTC	CASSLAGENYGYTF
TRBV9	NA	TRBJ1-1	few	TGTGCCAGCAGCGTAGCAGGGGCCAACACTGAAGCTTTCTTT	CASSVAGANTEAFF
TRBV28	TRBD2	TRBJ2-3	NA	TGTGCCAGCAGTTCATTCCGGGGACTAGCGGGGGGTTCAAGTACAGATACGCAGTATTTT	CASSSFRGLAGGSSTDTQYF
TRBV27	NA	TRBJ2-3	NA	TGTGCCAGCAGCCTCGGTATCGGGTCCAGCACAGATACGCAGTATTTT	CASSLGIGSSTDTQYF
TRBV5-6	TRBD1	TRBJ2-7	NA	TGTGCCAGCAGCTTGGGGGCTGGACAGGGGAAAGACGAGCAGTACTTC	CASSLGAGQGKDEQYF
TRBV28	TRBD1	TRBJ1-1	once	TGTGCCAGCTCCGGACAGGGGGCAACTGAAGCTTTCTTT	CASSGQGATEAFF
TRBV5-6	NA	TRBJ1-6	NA	TGTGCCAGCAGCTTGCAATCGGGACAAGGGAATTCACCCCTCCACTTT	CASSLQSGQGNSPLHF
TRBV4-1	NA	TRBJ1-1	NA	TGCGCCAGCAGCCAAGTTAGGGGGACTGAAGCTTTCTTT	CASSQVRGTEAFF
TRBV10-2	TRBD1	TRBJ2-1	NA	TGCGCCAGCAGTGACCTTGCAGTCGGACAGGGGGCGAAATATGAGCAGTTCTTC	CASSDLAVGQGAKYEQFF
TRBV4-2	NA	TRBJ1-6	NA	TGTGCCAGCAGCCAAAGGTGGACAGCTGATTCACCCCTCCACTTT	CASSQRWTADSPLHF
TRBV7-9	NA	TRBJ1-2	few	TGTGCCAGCAGCTCCCAGGGCCTTGGCTACACCTTC	CASSSQGLGYTF
TRBV19	NA	TRBJ1-6	few	TGTGCCAGTAGTACACTGAGCTCCTATAATTCACCCCTCCACTTT	CASSTLSSYNSPLHF
TRBV28	NA	TRBJ1-2	NA	TGTGCCAGCAGTCTCGGGGTGTATGGCTACACCTTC	CASSLGVYGYTF
TRBV28	NA	TRBJ1-5	NA	TGTGCCAGCACCTTTTTGGGGGGGGATGGCCAGCCCCAGCATTTT	CASTFLGGDGQPQHF
TRBV3-1/TRBV3-2	TRBD2	TRBJ2-3	NA	TGTGCCAGCAGCGCTCGGACTAGCGGGGCCACAGATACGCAGTATTTT	CASSARTSGATDTQYF
TRBV5-1	TRBD1	TRBJ1-2	few	TGCGCCAGCAGCTCGGGACAGGGAGTTTATGGCTACACCTTC	CASSSGQGVYGYTF
TRBV5-1	TRBD2	TRBJ2-5	NA	TGCGCCAGCAGCTGGCAGCAGCGGGGGGGAGAGACCCAGTACTTC	CASSWQQRGGETQYF
TRBV5-1	TRBD1	TRBJ2-7	NA	TGCGCCAGCAGCAGCGGGACAGGGCCTACCGGCGAGCAGTACTTC	CASSSGTGPTGEQYF
TRBV5-1	NA	TRBJ1-3	NA	TGCGCCAGCAGCTTGGAGCCGGGTTCAGGAAACACCATATATTTT	CASSLEPGSGNTIYF
TRBV6-5	NA	TRBJ2-3	NA	TGTGCCAGCAGTTATCTTGGGGCGGAAGATACGCAGTATTTT	CASSYLGAEDTQYF
TRBV5-4	NA	TRBJ1-2	NA	TGTGCCAGCAGCCAGGCGGGGGTGGTTGGCTACACCTTC	CASSQAGVVGYTF
TRBV28	TRBD1	TRBJ1-4	NA	TGTGCCAGCAGGCTCCTGGGGACAGCAAATTTTGAAAAACTGTTTTTT	CASRLLGTANFEKLFF
TRBV18	TRBD1	TRBJ1-2	NA	TGTGCCAGCTCACCACCGGGACAGGGGGCGCAGGCCTATGGCTACACCTTC	CASSPPGQGAQAYGYTF
TRBV7-2	NA	TRBJ2-3	NA	TGTGCCAGCAGCTTTTTCGGAGGGGATACGCAGTATTTT	CASSFFGGDTQYF
TRBV11-3	TRBD2	TRBJ2-1	NA	TGTGCCAGCAGCTCCGGCGGGGGAGGGCAGTTCTTC	CASSSGGGGQFF
TRBV4-1	TRBD2	TRBJ2-7	NA	TGCGCCAGCAGCCGGTCAGCGGGGGGGAACTCCTACGAGCAGTACTTC	CASSRSAGGNSYEQYF
TRBV5-1	NA	TRBJ2-1	NA	TGCGCCAGCAGCCTTTTTCAGGCCGTCTACAATGAGCAGTTCTTC	CASSLFQAVYNEQFF
TRBV25-1	TRBD1	TRBJ2-7	NA	TGTGCCAGCAGTGATCCGGGACAGCTCGCCTACGAGCAGTACTTC	CASSDPGQLAYEQYF
TRBV29-1	TRBD2	TRBJ2-7	NA	TGCAGCGTTGAAGCGGGGGGGCGGTACGAGCAGTACTTC	CSVEAGGRYEQYF
TRBV3-1/TRBV3-2	TRBD1	TRBJ1-5	NA	TGTGCCAGCAGCCAAGGATGGTCAGGGGGTAATCAGCCCCAGCATTTT	CASSQGWSGGNQPQHF
TRBV15	TRBD1	TRBJ1-4	NA	TGTGCCACCAGCAGAGGAGGGGGCGCGGGTAATGAAAAACTGTTTTTT	CATSRGGGAGNEKLFF
TRBV9	NA	TRBJ2-3	NA	TGTGCCAGCGCGGCGAGCACAGATACGCAGTATTTT	CASAASTDTQYF